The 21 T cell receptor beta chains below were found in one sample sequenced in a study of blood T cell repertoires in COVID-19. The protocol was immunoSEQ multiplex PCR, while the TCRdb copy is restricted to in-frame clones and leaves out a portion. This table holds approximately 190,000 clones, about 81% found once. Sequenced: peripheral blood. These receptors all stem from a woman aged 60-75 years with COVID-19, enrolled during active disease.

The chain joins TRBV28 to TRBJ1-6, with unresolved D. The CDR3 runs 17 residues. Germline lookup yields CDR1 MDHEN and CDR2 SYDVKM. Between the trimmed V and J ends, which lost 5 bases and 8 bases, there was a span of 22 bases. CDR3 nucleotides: TGTGCCAGCAGTACCCAAACCGGGAGGGTGGGAGATTCACCCCTCCACTTT. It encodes CASSTQTGRVGDSPLHF.

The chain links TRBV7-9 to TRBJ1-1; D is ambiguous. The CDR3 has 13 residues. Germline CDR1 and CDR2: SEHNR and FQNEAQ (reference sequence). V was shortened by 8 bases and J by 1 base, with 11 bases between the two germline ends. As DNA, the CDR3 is TGTGCCAGCGGCCGGGGAGAGAACACTGAAGCTTTCTTT. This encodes CASGRGENTEAFF.

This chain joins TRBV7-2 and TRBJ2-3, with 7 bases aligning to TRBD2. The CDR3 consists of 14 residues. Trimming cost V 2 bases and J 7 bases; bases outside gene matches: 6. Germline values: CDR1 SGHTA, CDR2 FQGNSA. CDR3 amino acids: CASSLPGTTYTQYF. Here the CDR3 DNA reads TGTGCCAGCAGCTTACCCGGGACTACCTATACGCAGTATTTT.

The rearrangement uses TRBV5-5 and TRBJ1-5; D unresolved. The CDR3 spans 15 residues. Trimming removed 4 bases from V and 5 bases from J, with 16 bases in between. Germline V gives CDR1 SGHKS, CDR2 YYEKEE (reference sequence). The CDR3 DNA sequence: TGTGCCAGCAGCGCCGGGGAGTTCCATGATCAGCCCCAGCATTTT. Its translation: CASSAGEFHDQPQHF.

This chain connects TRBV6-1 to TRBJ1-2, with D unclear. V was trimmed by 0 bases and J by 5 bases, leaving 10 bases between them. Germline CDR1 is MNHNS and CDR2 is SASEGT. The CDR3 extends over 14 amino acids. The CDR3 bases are TGTGCCAGCAGTGAAGCGGGCCAGGTTTATGGCTACACCTTC. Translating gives CASSEAGQVYGYTF.

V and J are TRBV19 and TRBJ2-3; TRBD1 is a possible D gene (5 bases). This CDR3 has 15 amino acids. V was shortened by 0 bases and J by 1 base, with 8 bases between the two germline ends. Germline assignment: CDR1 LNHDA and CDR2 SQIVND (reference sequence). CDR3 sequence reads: CASSIESRGTDTQYF. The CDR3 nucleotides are TGTGCCAGTAGTATAGAATCCAGGGGCACAGATACGCAGTATTTT.

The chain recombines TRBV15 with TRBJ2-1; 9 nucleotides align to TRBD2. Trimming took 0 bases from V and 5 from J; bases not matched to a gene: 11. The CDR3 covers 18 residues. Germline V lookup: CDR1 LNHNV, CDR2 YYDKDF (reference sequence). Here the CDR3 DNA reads TGTGCCACCAGCAGAGAACACCCAATAGCGGGAGTTCACAATGAGCAGTTCTTC. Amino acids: CATSREHPIAGVHNEQFF.

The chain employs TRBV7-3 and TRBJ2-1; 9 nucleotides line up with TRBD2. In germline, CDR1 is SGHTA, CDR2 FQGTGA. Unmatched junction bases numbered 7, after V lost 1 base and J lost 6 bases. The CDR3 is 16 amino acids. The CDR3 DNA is TGTGCCAGCAGCTTAAATGCGGGAGGGATAGGCAATGAGCAGTTCTTC. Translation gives CASSLNAGGIGNEQFF. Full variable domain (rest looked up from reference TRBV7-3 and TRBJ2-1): GAGVSQTPSNKVTEKGKYVELRCDPISGHTALYWYRQSLGQGPEFLIYFQGTGAADDSGLPNDRFFAVRPEGSVSTLKIQRTERGDSAVYLCASSLNAGGIGNEQFFGPGTRLTVL.

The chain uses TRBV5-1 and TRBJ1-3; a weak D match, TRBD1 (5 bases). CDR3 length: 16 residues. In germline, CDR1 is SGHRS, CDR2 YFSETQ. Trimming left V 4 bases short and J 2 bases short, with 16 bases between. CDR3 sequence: CASSIQPGRAGNTIYF. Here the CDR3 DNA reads TGCGCCAGCAGCATCCAACCCGGCAGGGCTGGAAACACCATATATTTT.

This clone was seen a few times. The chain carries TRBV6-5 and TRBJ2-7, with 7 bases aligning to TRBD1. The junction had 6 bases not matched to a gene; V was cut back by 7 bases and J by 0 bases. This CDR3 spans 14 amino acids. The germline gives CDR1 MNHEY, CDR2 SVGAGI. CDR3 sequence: CASKGTASSYEQYF. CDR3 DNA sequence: TGTGCCAGCAAGGGGACAGCGAGCTCCTACGAGCAGTACTTC.

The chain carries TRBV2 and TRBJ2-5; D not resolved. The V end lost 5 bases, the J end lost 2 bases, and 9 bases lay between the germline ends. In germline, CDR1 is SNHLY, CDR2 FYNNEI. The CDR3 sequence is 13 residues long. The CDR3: CASSLEFQETQYF. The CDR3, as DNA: TGTGCCAGCAGTCTAGAGTTTCAAGAGACCCAGTACTTC.

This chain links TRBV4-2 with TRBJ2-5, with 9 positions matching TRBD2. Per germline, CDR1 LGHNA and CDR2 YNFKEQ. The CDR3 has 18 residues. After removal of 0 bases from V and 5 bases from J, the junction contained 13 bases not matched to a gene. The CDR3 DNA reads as TGTGCCAGCAGCCAAGATCGCCTAGCGGGGCCCCCAGGGGAGACCCAGTACTTC. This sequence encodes CASSQDRLAGPPGETQYF.

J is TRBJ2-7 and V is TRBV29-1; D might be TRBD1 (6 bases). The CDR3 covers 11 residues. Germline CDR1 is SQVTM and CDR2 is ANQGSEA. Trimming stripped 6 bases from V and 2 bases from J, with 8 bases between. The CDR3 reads CSVRTAYEQYF. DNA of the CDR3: TGCAGCGTGAGGACAGCCTACGAGCAGTACTTC.

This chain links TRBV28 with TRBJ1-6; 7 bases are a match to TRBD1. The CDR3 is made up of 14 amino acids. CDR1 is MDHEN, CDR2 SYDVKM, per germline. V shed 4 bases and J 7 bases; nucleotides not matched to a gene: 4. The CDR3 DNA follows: TGTGCCAGCAGTTCAACAGGGGAAAATTCACCCCTCCACTTT. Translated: CASSSTGENSPLHF.

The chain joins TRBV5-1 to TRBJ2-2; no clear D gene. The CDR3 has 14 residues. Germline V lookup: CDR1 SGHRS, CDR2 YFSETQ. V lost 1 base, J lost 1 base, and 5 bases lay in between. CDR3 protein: CASSLWQNTGELFF. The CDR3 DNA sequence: TGCGCCAGCAGCTTGTGGCAGAACACCGGGGAGCTGTTTTTT.

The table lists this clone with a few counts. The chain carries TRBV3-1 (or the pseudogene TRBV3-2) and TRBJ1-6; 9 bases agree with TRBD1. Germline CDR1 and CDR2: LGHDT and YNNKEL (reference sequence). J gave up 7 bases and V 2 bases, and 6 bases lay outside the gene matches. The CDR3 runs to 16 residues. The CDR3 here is CASSQSRTGANSPLHF. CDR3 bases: TGTGCCAGCAGCCAATCAAGGACAGGGGCCAATTCACCCCTCCACTTT.

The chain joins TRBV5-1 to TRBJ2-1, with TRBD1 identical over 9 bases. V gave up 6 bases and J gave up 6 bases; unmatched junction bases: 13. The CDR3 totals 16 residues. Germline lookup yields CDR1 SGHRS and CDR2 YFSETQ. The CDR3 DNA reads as TGCGCCAGCAAGGGGTGGACAGGGGAGCGAGTCAATGAGCAGTTCTTC. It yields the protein CASKGWTGERVNEQFF.

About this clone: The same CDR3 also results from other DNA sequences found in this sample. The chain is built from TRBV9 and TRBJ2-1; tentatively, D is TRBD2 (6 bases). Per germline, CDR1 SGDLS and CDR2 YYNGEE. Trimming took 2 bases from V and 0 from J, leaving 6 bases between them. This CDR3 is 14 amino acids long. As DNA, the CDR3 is TGTGCCAGCAGCGTCGGGAGCTCCTACAATGAGCAGTTCTTC. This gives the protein CASSVGSSYNEQFF.

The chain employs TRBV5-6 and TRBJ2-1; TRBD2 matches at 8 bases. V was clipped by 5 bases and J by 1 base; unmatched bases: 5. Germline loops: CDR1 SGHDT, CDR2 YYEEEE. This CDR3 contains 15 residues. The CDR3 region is CASRWAGGSYNEQFF. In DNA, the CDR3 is TGTGCCAGCAGGTGGGCGGGGGGTTCCTACAATGAGCAGTTCTTC.

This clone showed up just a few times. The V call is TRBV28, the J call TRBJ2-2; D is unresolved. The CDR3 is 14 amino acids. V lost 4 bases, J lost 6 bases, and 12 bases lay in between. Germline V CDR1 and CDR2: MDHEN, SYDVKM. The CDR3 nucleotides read TGTGCCAGCAGTTCCCACGACTCTCCCGGGGAGCTGTTTTTT. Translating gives CASSSHDSPGELFF.

The DNA for the CDR3 is TGTGCCAGCAGTACAGGGGGCTTATCGGAAAAACTGTTTTTT. It codes for CASSTGGLSEKLFF. The genes are TRBV28 and TRBJ1-4; 9 bases fit TRBD1. The CDR3 runs to 14 residues. Germline CDR1 reads MDHEN; CDR2 reads SYDVKM. The V segment lost 5 bases and the J segment 8 bases; nucleotides outside the gene matches: 6.